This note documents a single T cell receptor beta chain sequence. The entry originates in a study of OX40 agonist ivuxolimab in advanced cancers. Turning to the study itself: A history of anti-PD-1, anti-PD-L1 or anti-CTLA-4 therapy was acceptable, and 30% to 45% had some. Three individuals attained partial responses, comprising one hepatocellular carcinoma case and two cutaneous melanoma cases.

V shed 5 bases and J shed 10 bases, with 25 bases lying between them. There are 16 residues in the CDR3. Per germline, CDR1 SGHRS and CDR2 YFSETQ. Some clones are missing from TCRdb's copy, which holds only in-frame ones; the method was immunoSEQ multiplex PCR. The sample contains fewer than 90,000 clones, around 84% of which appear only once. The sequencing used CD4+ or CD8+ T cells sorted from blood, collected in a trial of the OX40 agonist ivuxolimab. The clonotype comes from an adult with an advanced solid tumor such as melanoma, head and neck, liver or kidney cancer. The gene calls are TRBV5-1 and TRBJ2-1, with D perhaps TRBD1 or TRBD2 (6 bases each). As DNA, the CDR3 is TGCGCCAGCAGAGACCAAGTCGGAGGGGGAATAGGGGAGCAGTTCTTC. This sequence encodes CASRDQVGGGIGEQFF. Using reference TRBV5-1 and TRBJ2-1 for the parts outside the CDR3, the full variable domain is KAGVTQTPRYLIKTRGQQVTLSCSPISGHRSVSWYQQTPGQGLQFLFEYFSETQRNKGNFPGRFSGRQFSNSRSEMNVSTLELGDSALYLCASRDQVGGGIGEQFFGPGTRLTVL.